This TCR beta chain was observed in a study of identical twins. Points from the study as a whole: Conclusions relied on cross-sectional statistical analysis, not following the same donors. Carriage of fewer insertions was seen in abundant cord blood beta clonotypes, whereas memory repertoires showed none. There was more out-of-frame TCR alpha sharing in monozygotic twins than models estimated.

Template switching added a universal primer site; cDNA carried unique molecular identifiers. Each CDR3 protein is one row after TCRdb ran MiXCR on the 5' RACE reads. The sample shows a few hundred thousand distinct CDR3 sequences, around 9% of them seen only once. This clonotype has more than one count but fewer than ten. The antigen remains undetermined. The ends were cut back, 4 bases at V and 6 bases at J, with 12 bases in the middle. The CDR3 runs to 13 residues. From germline, CDR1 is SNHLY and CDR2 FYNNEI. Input material: naive T cells sorted from blood. This clonotype was sampled from a woman aged 50 to 60 in good health. The chain recombines TRBV2 with TRBJ1-1; D is undetermined. DNA for the CDR3: TGTGCCAGCAGTGTTGTAGAGAGAGCTGAAGCTTTCTTT. Translated: CASSVVERAEAFF.